The 24 T cell receptor beta chains listed next were all sequenced from one sample in a study of T cell responses to AZD1222 COVID-19 vaccine (dated by TCRdb to about 2021). The library came from the immunoSEQ multiplex PCR assay. TCRdb carries this immuneACCESS record with in-frame sequences only. Its versions omit some clonotypes, under half of them owing to an unresolved V gene in the studies checked, with the rest unexplained. Present in this sample are approximately 140,000 clones, about 91% of which were seen just once. The ten largest make up about 1.5% of the sample. Read against the paper, the sample's time point label means: baseline before first vaccination. Source: peripheral blood, taken on day 0 of AZD1222 vaccination. The source is an adult in good health.

This sequence joins TRBV14 and TRBJ1-6; the D is unclear. Per germline, CDR1 SGHDN and CDR2 FVKESK. The CDR3 extends over 16 amino acids. V lost 4 bases and J 10 bases, leaving 20 bases between the germline ends. In nucleotides, the CDR3 is TGTGCCAGCAGCCCCTACGAGAGCCGGAGAGGATCACCCCTCCACTTT. Translating it yields CASSPYESRRGSPLHF.

The CDR3 sequence is CASSRGWSQHF. As DNA, the CDR3 is TGTGCCAGCAGCAGGGGTTGGTCCCAGCATTTT. The V gene is TRBV21-1, the J gene TRBJ1-5. TRBV21-1 is a listed pseudogene. This CDR3 comprises 11 residues.

The chain couples TRBV19 to TRBJ2-1, with 14 bases that match TRBD2. Trimming at V came to 5 bases and at J to 6 bases, leaving 3 bases not matched to a gene. From germline, CDR1 is LNHDA and CDR2 SQIVND (reference sequence). The CDR3 totals 15 residues. The CDR3 nucleotides are TGTGCCAGTAGTTTGGGACTAGCGGGAGTCAATGAGCAGTTCTTC. As protein: CASSLGLAGVNEQFF.

The chain links TRBV9 to TRBJ2-1; D is uncertain. The CDR3 totals 13 residues. Deletions cut 0 bases from V and 10 bases from J, with 11 bases between. From germline, CDR1 is SGDLS and CDR2 YYNGEE. As DNA, the CDR3 is TGTGCCAGCAGCGTAGTCGACTTGGGAGAGCAGTTCTTC. Encoded protein: CASSVVDLGEQFF.

This rearrangement joins TRBV24-1 to TRBJ1-1, with a tentative D call TRBD1 (5 bases). Trimming took off 5 bases at V and 5 bases at J, with 11 bases between the two ends. This CDR3 spans 13 amino acids. The germline V gene has CDR1 KGHDR and CDR2 SFDVKD. The DNA for the CDR3 is TGTGCCACCAGTGGACTCGGGGGGACTGAAGCTTTCTTT. Translating it yields CATSGLGGTEAFF.

The chain combines TRBV6-5 with TRBJ1-3; 8 bases line up with TRBD1. CDR3 size: 15 residues. Trimming removed 6 bases from V and 1 base from J; junction bases left unmatched: 5. Per germline, CDR1 MNHEY and CDR2 SVGAGI. CDR3: CASSLTGESGNTIYF. In nucleotides, the CDR3 is TGTGCCAGCAGCCTGACAGGGGAATCTGGAAACACCATATATTTT.

This rearrangement joins TRBV5-1 to TRBJ1-1; D not resolved. The CDR3 totals 15 residues. Germline lookup yields CDR1 SGHRS and CDR2 YFSETQ. V was trimmed by 0 bases and J by 1 base, leaving 10 bases between them. In DNA, the CDR3 is TGCGCCAGCAGCTTGGCTATTTTGGGGAACACTGAAGCTTTCTTT. The encoded protein is CASSLAILGNTEAFF.

V is TRBV6-5 and J is TRBJ1-1; TRBD1 aligns across 7 bases. Per germline, CDR1 MNHEY and CDR2 SVGAGI. V was pared by 6 bases and J by 5 bases, with 6 bases of the junction left unmatched. This CDR3 comprises 13 residues. CDR3: CASSLQGRTEAFF. CDR3 DNA: TGTGCCAGCAGCCTACAGGGGCGAACTGAAGCTTTCTTT.

The rearrangement links TRBV12-3 or TRBV12-4 to TRBJ2-7; the D gene is possibly TRBD1 (6 bases). The CDR3 is made up of 13 amino acids. V was cut by 6 bases and J by 2 bases, with 11 bases left in between. CDR3 bases: TGTGCCAGCAGCCGGACAGATGCCTACGAGCAGTACTTC. Residues: CASSRTDAYEQYF.

This chain joins TRBV7-9 and TRBJ2-3, with D possibly TRBD2 on 6 matching bases. Germline V gives CDR1 SEHNR, CDR2 FQNEAQ (reference sequence). The length of the CDR3 is 13 residues. V lost 3 bases and J lost 6, with 10 bases in between. The CDR3 sequence is CASSFPLADTQYF. In DNA, the CDR3 is TGTGCCAGCAGCTTCCCTCTAGCGGATACGCAGTATTTT.

The chain carries TRBV5-4 and TRBJ2-7; D possibly corresponds to TRBD2 (5 bases). Trimming left V 2 bases short and J 5 bases short, with 11 bases between. Germline-derived CDR1 and CDR2 are SGHNT and YYREEE (reference sequence). This CDR3 is 13 amino acids long. DNA for the CDR3: TGTGCCAGCAGCTTACCTAGCCTCGACGAGCAGTACTTC. Translated, it gives CASSLPSLDEQYF.

The chain carries TRBV5-5 and TRBJ1-1, with 9 bases identical to TRBD1. V was clipped by 5 bases and J by 2 bases; unmatched bases: 10. Germline V gene lookup returns CDR1 SGHKS and CDR2 YYEKEE (reference sequence). The CDR3 extends over 16 amino acids. CDR3 protein: CASRQGQGEGNTEAFF. DNA for the CDR3: TGTGCCAGCAGGCAGGGACAGGGAGAAGGAAACACTGAAGCTTTCTTT.

The chain has TRBV30 and TRBJ2-1, with 7 bases aligning to TRBD1. The V gene end was trimmed by 4 bases and the J gene end by 3 bases; junction bases not matched to a gene: 12. Germline values: CDR1 GTSNPN, CDR2 SVGIG (reference sequence). The CDR3 sequence is 16 residues long. The CDR3 nucleotides read TGTGCCTGGAAGACAGGGAATAAAAAATTCTACAATGAGCAGTTCTTC. Translating it yields CAWKTGNKKFYNEQFF.

The CDR3 is CASSWRGYQPQHF. DNA of the CDR3: TGTGCCAGCAGTTGGCGGGGTTATCAGCCCCAGCATTTT. This sequence joins TRBV12-3 or TRBV12-4 and TRBJ1-5, with D unclear. The CDR3 is made up of 13 amino acids. V was pared by 4 bases and J by 5 bases, with 9 bases between.

The chain combines TRBV19 with TRBJ1-6; TRBD1 aligns across 8 bases. The ends lost 7 bases at V and 7 bases at J; junction bases unmatched: 3. Germline V gene lookup returns CDR1 LNHDA and CDR2 SQIVND (reference sequence). This CDR3 spans 13 amino acids. The CDR3: CASKPGGNSPLHF. The CDR3 DNA follows: TGTGCCAGTAAGCCAGGGGGCAATTCACCCCTCCACTTT.

The chain uses TRBV2 and TRBJ2-7; TRBD1 agrees at 10 bases. Per the germline V gene, CDR1 is SNHLY and CDR2 is FYNNEI. The J segment lost 4 bases and the V segment lost 6 bases, leaving 3 bases of the junction unmatched. The CDR3 length is 13 residues. The CDR3 DNA sequence: TGTGCCAGCAGCAGGGACAGGGGATACGAGCAGTACTTC. This gives the protein CASSRDRGYEQYF.

This chain connects TRBV5-1 to TRBJ2-5; unclear D gene. With 0 bases removed from V and 2 bases from J, the gap between germline ends came to 5 bases. Germline values: CDR1 SGHRS, CDR2 YFSETQ. There are 13 residues in the CDR3. The CDR3 loop is CASSLGSQETQYF. The CDR3 DNA is TGCGCCAGCAGCTTGGGCAGTCAAGAGACCCAGTACTTC.

V usage is TRBV4-2 and J usage is TRBJ1-2, with a possible D match to TRBD1 (5 bases). Per the germline V gene, CDR1 is LGHNA and CDR2 is YNFKEQ. V lost 0 bases and J 6 bases, leaving 14 bases between the germline ends. This CDR3 region has 15 residues. This CDR3 is CASSQEWGEWNGYTF. The CDR3 region has the DNA TGTGCCAGCAGCCAAGAGTGGGGGGAATGGAATGGCTACACCTTC.

The chain is built from TRBV5-1 and TRBJ2-1; 8 positions agree with TRBD2. Losses at the gene ends were 4 bases for V and 5 bases for J; bases not matched to a gene: 2. Germline V gene lookup returns CDR1 SGHRS and CDR2 YFSETQ. The CDR3 spans 13 residues. In DNA form, the CDR3 reads TGCGCCAGCAGCCTGCGGGGGGACAATGAGCAGTTCTTC. Protein: CASSLRGDNEQFF.

The chain employs TRBV6-5 and TRBJ1-6; D is ambiguous. V dropped 8 bases and J dropped 0 bases, with 5 bases sitting between them. Germline V CDR1 and CDR2: MNHEY, SVGAGI. The CDR3 contains 13 residues. CDR3 residues: CASGSSYNSPLHF. CDR3 DNA: TGTGCCAGCGGGAGCTCCTATAATTCACCCCTCCACTTT.

The chain is built from TRBV27 and TRBJ1-1; D is possibly TRBD1 (5 bases). The CDR3 contains 15 residues. CDR1 is MNHEY, CDR2 SMNVEV, per germline (reference sequence). Trimming cost V 0 bases and J 8 bases, with 16 bases left between them. CDR3 nucleotides: TGTGCCAGCAGTTTATCTCGGGGCCGCCGTGGGGAAGCTTTCTTT. It encodes CASSLSRGRRGEAFF.

The chain recombines TRBV11-2 with TRBJ1-2; D not certain. Per germline, CDR1 SGHAT and CDR2 FQNNGV. The CDR3 runs to 16 residues. The V end was cut by 6 bases, the J end by 4 bases, with 21 bases between. This chain's CDR3 is CASRRWGGSTAYGYTF. The CDR3 nucleotides read TGTGCCAGCAGACGGTGGGGTGGATCGACCGCCTATGGCTACACCTTC.

Only one count was recorded for this clone. This chain links TRBV19 with TRBJ1-1; TRBD1 aligns across 8 bases. In germline, CDR1 is LNHDA, CDR2 SQIVND (reference sequence). The CDR3 has 14 amino acids. The V and J ends lost 7 bases and 4 bases, in that order; junction bases with no gene match: 8. Written as DNA, the CDR3 is TGTGCCAGTACGCCGGGACAGGTCAGCACTGAAGCTTTCTTT. This translates into CASTPGQVSTEAFF.

The chain links TRBV3-1 (or the pseudogene TRBV3-2) to TRBJ1-2; a possible D gene is TRBD1 (5 bases). The CDR3 spans 18 residues. The V gene's germline CDR1 is LGHDT and CDR2 YNNKEL (reference sequence). V was clipped by 0 bases and J by 0 bases, with 17 bases between them. CDR3 sequence reads: CASSQETRWGGANYGYTF. The CDR3 nucleotides read TGTGCCAGCAGCCAAGAAACGCGTTGGGGCGGAGCTAACTATGGCTACACCTTC.